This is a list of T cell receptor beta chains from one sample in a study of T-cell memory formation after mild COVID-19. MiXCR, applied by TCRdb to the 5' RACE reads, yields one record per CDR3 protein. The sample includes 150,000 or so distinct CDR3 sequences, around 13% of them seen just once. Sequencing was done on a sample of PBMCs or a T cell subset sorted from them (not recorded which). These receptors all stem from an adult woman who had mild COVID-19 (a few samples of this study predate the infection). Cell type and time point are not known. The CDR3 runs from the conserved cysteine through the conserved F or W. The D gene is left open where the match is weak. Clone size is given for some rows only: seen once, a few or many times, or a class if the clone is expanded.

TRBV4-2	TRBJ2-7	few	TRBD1	TGTGCCAGCAGCCGGTTGAGGACAGGGCTGAGCGAGCAGTACTTC	CASSRLRTGLSEQYF
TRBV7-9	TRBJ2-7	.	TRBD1	TGTGCCAGCAGCTTAGCCACCGGACAGGGAAAGAAATCTGTTCTCTACGAGCAGTACTTC	CASSLATGQGKKSVLYEQYF
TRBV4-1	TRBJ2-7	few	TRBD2	TGCGCCAGCAGCCACCGAGAACTAGCGGGGGGCATCTACGAGCAGTACTTC	CASSHRELAGGIYEQYF
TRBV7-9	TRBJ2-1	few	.	TGTGCCAGCAGCTTCGCTTTGGGCGATGAGCAGTTCTTC	CASSFALGDEQFF
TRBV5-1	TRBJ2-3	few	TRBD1	TGCGCCAGCAGCCAGATACAGGGGGTGCGAACAGATACGCAGTATTTT	CASSQIQGVRTDTQYF
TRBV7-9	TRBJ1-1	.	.	TGTGCCAGCTTGAGGGGAACTGAAGCTTTCTTT	CASLRGTEAFF
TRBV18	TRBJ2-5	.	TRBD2	TGTGCCAGCTCACCGGGAGGGCCTACGGAGACCCAGTACTTC	CASSPGGPTETQYF
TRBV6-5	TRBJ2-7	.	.	TGTGCCAGCAGTTACGGGGGAGGGGGTGAGCAGTACTTC	CASSYGGGGEQYF
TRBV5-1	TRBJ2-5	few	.	TGCGCCAGCAGCCCCACCGAGGGATGGGGAGAGACCCAGTACTTC	CASSPTEGWGETQYF
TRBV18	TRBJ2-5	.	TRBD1	TGTGCCAGCTCGGACAGGACGGTGGAGACCCAGTACTTC	CASSDRTVETQYF
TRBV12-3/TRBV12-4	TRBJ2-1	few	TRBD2	TGTGCCAGCAGTTTAGCGCTCGGGGGGGGCTTGTACAATGAGCAGTTCTTC	CASSLALGGGLYNEQFF
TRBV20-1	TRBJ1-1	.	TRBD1	TGCAGTGCTAGAGGCCATCCAGGGGGAAGCACTGAAGCTTTCTTT	CSARGHPGGSTEAFF
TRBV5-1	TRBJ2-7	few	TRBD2	TGCGCCAGCAGCTTGGGGACTAGGCACGGGGTTGAGGAGCAGTACTTC	CASSLGTRHGVEEQYF
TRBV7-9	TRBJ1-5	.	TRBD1	TGTGCCAGCAGTGGAGGGGGCGGCAATCAGCCCCAGCATTTT	CASSGGGGNQPQHF
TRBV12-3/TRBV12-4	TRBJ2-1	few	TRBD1	TGTGCCAGCAGTTGGACAGGGTCTTGGGATGAGCAGTTCTTC	CASSWTGSWDEQFF
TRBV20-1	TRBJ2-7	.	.	TGCAGTGCTAGACCGGAACAGGGCCCCTACGAGCAGTACTTC	CSARPEQGPYEQYF
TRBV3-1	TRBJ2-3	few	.	TGTGCCAGCAGCCACAGGGGCGCAGATACGCAGTATTTT	CASSHRGADTQYF
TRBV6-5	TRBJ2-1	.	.	TGTGCCAGCCAGGGGTTTGGGGGAAAGGATGAGCAGTTCTTC	CASQGFGGKDEQFF
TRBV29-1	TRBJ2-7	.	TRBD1	TGCAGCGTCGGACAGGGAGAGGCCCGCGAGCAGTACTTC	CSVGQGEAREQYF
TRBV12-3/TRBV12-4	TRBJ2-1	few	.	TGTGCCAGCAGTTTCTTACGACGGGACAATGAGCAGTTCTTC	CASSFLRRDNEQFF
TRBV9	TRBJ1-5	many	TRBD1	TGTGCCAGCAGCGCCGGACAGGGTCATCAGCCCCAGCATTTT	CASSAGQGHQPQHF
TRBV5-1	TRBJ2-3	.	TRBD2	TGCGCCAGCAGCGTAGGGGGACTAGCGGGACTAGACGTTACGCAGTATTTT	CASSVGGLAGLDVTQYF
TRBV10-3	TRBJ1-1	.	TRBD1	TGTGCCATCAGTGCCACTACAGGGGGAGGTGAAGCTTTCTTT	CAISATTGGGEAFF
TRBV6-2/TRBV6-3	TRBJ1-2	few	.	TGTGCCAGCAGTTACTCGATCATTCAGGGGATTGGCTACACCTTC	CASSYSIIQGIGYTF
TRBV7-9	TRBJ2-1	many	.	TGTGCCAGCAACACGAACAGGGTCGGGGGCTACAATGAGCAGTTCTTC	CASNTNRVGGYNEQFF
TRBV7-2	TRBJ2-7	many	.	TGTGCCAGCAGCTTAGGCTTCTCCTACGAGCAGTACTTC	CASSLGFSYEQYF
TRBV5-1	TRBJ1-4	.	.	TGCGCCAGCAGCTTGAGTGGTTATGAAAAACTGTTTTTT	CASSLSGYEKLFF
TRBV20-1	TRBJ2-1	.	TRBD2	TGCAGTGCTAGGTTAGCGGGACCCAATGAGCAGTTCTTC	CSARLAGPNEQFF
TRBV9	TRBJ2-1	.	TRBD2	TGTGCCAGCAGCATTAGCGGGGGGGCAGTCTATGAGCAGTTCTTC	CASSISGGAVYEQFF
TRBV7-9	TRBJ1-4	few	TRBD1	TGTGCCAGCAGCCGGACAGGGAGTAATGAAAAACTGTTTTTT	CASSRTGSNEKLFF
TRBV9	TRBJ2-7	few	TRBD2	TGTGCCAGCAGCCGTAGCGGGGCCCGGAACGAGCAGTACTTC	CASSRSGARNEQYF
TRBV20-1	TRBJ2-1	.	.	TGCAGTGCTAGGATTGGGCCTCACGACAATGAGCAGTTCTTC	CSARIGPHDNEQFF
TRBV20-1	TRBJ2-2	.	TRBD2	TGCAGTGCTCAAAGTTCCGGGACTAGCGGGAAGAACACCGGGGAGCTGTTTTTT	CSAQSSGTSGKNTGELFF
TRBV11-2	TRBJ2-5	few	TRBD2	TGTGCCAGCAGCTCGGGGGGAGGTGGAGAGACCCAGTACTTC	CASSSGGGGETQYF